This record covers a single T cell receptor (beta chain). Patients from Seattle were sampled longitudinally, starting during active infection. CDR3 length equals 14 residues. Per germline, CDR1 SEHNR and CDR2 FQNEAQ (reference sequence). V lost 5 bases, J lost 1 base, and 12 bases lay in between. Original methodology: Nucleated cell number was recorded as an estimate derived from reference gene primer amplification. The method was immunoSEQ multiplex PCR; TCRdb's version includes in-frame clones alone and lacks a portion of them. V and J calls and clone size are those listed in that table; D and trimming were worked out from the DNA. This sample carries some 270,000 clones, roughly 86% of them seen once, and the ten largest clones take 5% to 6%. The data were obtained in a study of blood T cell repertoires in COVID-19. Background on the study: Sites in the United States, Italy and Spain provided acute and convalescent COVID-19 samples. In each case, the material was cDNA or gDNA derived from T cells, B-cell-depleted T cells, or PBMCs.

Sequenced material: peripheral blood. V and J are TRBV7-9 and TRBJ2-7; D perhaps matches TRBD1 (7 bases). The source of this sequence is a woman aged 80 or over with COVID-19, enrolled during active disease. CDR3 nucleotide sequence: TGTGCCAGCAGCCCCCAGGGGGGTTCCTACGAGCAGTACTTC. It translates to CASSPQGGSYEQYF.